This T cell receptor beta chain was sequenced for a study of blood T cell repertoires in COVID-19. Measured with immunoSEQ multiplex PCR; TCRdb has only the in-frame clones, and not every one. The data contain tens of thousands of clones, more than 75% of them singletons. The CDR3 sequence is 17 residues long. The genes are TRBV21-1 and TRBJ1-5; the table's D call, TRBD1, was not checked against the DNA. TRBV21-1 is listed as a pseudogene. The receptor was derived from a human donor with acute or convalescent COVID-19. The donor label of this sample is uncertain. Sequencing used peripheral blood. CDR3 residues: CASSKALSGQLNQPQHF. The CDR3 DNA reads as TGTGCCAGCAGCAAAGCGCTTTCGGGACAGTTGAATCAGCCCCAGCATTTT.